Following are 11 T cell receptor beta chains from one sample sequenced in a study of OX40 agonist ivuxolimab in advanced cancers. Libraries were prepared by immunoSEQ multiplex PCR; TCRdb keeps only in-frame clonotypes and omits some of them. The table lists tens of thousands of clones, over 80% of them singletons. Sequences were derived from CD4+ or CD8+ T cells sorted from blood, sampled in a trial of the OX40 agonist ivuxolimab. The receptors come from an adult with an advanced solid tumor such as melanoma, head and neck, liver or kidney cancer.

The chain uses TRBV19 and TRBJ2-7; 10 bases are shared with TRBD2. Germline lookup yields CDR1 LNHDA and CDR2 SQIVND (reference sequence). The CDR3 is made up of 15 amino acids. J lost 3 bases, V lost 4 bases, and 6 bases had no gene match. CDR3 protein: CASSNGAGGDYEQYF. CDR3 bases: TGTGCCAGTAGTAACGGAGCGGGAGGGGACTACGAGCAGTACTTC.

This clone was seen a single time. The chain uses TRBV21-1 and TRBJ2-3; the table names TRBD2, a call not compared with the DNA. TRBV21-1 is listed as a pseudogene. The CDR3 spans 16 residues. CDR3 in DNA: TGTGCCAGCAGCAAAAGGGGTAGCGGGAGTACAGATACGCAGTATTTT. Translated, it gives CASSKRGSGSTDTQYF.

CDR3: CASSLYGSSYEQYF. CDR3 nucleotide sequence: TGTGCCAGCAGTTTATACGGGTCTTCCTACGAGCAGTACTTC. The chain is built from TRBV27 and TRBJ2-7; D unclear. The V and J ends lost 1 base and 1 base respectively, with 8 bases between them. CDR3 length equals 14 residues. Per germline, CDR1 MNHEY and CDR2 SMNVEV (reference sequence).

V gene TRBV27 combines with J gene TRBJ1-1, with TRBD1 matching 7 bases. CDR3 size: 14 residues. V trimming: 5 bases; J trimming: 5 bases; junction bases outside the gene matches: 8. The germline gives CDR1 MNHEY, CDR2 SMNVEV (reference sequence). The CDR3 sequence is CASSRGGPRTEAFF. The DNA for the CDR3 is TGTGCCAGCAGTCGAGGGGGCCCTCGGACTGAAGCTTTCTTT.

This clone showed up just once. The chain recombines TRBV30 with TRBJ1-2; D is unresolved. Germline-derived CDR1 and CDR2 are GTSNPN and SVGIG (reference sequence). Trimming shortened V by 5 bases and J by 4 bases, and 17 bases separated the two germline ends. This CDR3 contains 14 residues. The CDR3 nucleotides are TGTGCCTGGTCGACATTCTCCGGTACCTATGGCTACACCTTC. This encodes CAWSTFSGTYGYTF.

The chain uses TRBV10-3 and TRBJ2-7; D may be TRBD1 (5 bases). The CDR3 spans 15 residues. Trimming shortened V by 4 bases and J by 1 base, and 14 bases separated the two germline ends. The V gene's germline CDR1 is ENHRY and CDR2 SYGVKD. In nucleotides, the CDR3 is TGTGCCATCAGTGCGATGCAGGGTAGGTCCTACGAGCAGTACTTC. Its protein product is CAISAMQGRSYEQYF.

This clone was detected once. The CDR3 DNA sequence: TGTGCCAGCAGCCTGAGCGGGGGACAACTCCTAGCCAAAAACATTCAGTACTTC. The encoded protein is CASSLSGGQLLAKNIQYF. The chain carries TRBV2 and TRBJ2-4; 8 bases are a match to TRBD2. The CDR3 has 18 amino acids. The germline gives CDR1 SNHLY, CDR2 FYNNEI. The V gene end was trimmed by 6 bases and the J gene end by 0 bases; junction bases not matched to a gene: 13. The variable domain in full, with the rest retrieved from reference TRBV2 and TRBJ2-4, is EPEVTQTPSHQVTQMGQEVILRCVPISNHLYFYWYRQILGQKVEFLVSFYNNEISEKSEIFDDQFSVERPDGSNFTLKIRSTKLEDSAMYFCASSLSGGQLLAKNIQYFGAGTRLSVL.

This clone was seen only a few times. The rearrangement joins TRBV4-1 to TRBJ2-3; 14 bases map to TRBD2. CDR3 length equals 16 residues. Germline values: CDR1 MGHRA, CDR2 YSYEKL. After removal of 8 bases from V and 4 bases from J, the junction contained 8 bases not matched to a gene. As DNA, the CDR3 is TGCGCCAGCCGACTAGCGGGAGGGACTGGATCAGATACGCAGTATTTT. This translates into CASRLAGGTGSDTQYF.

This clone came up once. The gene calls are TRBV19 and TRBJ1-4; D uncertain. The CDR3 sequence is 15 residues long. The germline V gene has CDR1 LNHDA and CDR2 SQIVND (reference sequence). V was clipped by 7 bases and J by 8 bases, with 20 bases between them. CDR3 DNA sequence: TGTGCCAGTAAATGGAACGCGGGTCCGTGGGAAAAACTGTTTTTT. It specifies CASKWNAGPWEKLFF.

The J gene is TRBJ2-1, the V gene TRBV6-6; D is tentatively TRBD1 or TRBD2 (5 bases each). Germline V gives CDR1 MNHNY, CDR2 SVGAGI (reference sequence). V was shortened by 3 bases and J by 7 bases, with 13 bases between the two germline ends. The CDR3 is made up of 14 amino acids. In nucleotides, the CDR3 is TGTGCCAGCAGTTATGGGGACCCCGGGAATGAGCAGTTCTTC. This translates into CASSYGDPGNEQFF.

CDR3 in amino acids: CASSLTQGYEQYF. The DNA of the CDR3 is TGTGCCAGCAGCTTAACCCAGGGCTACGAGCAGTACTTC. V and J are TRBV27 and TRBJ2-7; D might be TRBD1 (5 bases). This CDR3 has 13 amino acids. Germline V gene sequence: CDR1 MNHEY, CDR2 SMNVEV (reference sequence). The V end lost 6 bases, the J end lost 3 bases, and 12 bases lay between the germline ends.